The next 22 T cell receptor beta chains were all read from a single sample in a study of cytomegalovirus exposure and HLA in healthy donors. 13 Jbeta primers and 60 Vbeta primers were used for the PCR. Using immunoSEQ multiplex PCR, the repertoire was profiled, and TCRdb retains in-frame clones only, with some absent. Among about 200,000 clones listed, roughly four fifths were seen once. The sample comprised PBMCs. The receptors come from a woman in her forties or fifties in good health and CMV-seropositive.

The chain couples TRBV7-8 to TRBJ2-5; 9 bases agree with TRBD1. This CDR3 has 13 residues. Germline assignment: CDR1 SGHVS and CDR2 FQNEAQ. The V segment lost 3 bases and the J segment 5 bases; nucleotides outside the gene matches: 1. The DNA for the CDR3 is TGTGCCAGCAGCTTCGGGACAGGGGAGACCCAGTACTTC. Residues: CASSFGTGETQYF.

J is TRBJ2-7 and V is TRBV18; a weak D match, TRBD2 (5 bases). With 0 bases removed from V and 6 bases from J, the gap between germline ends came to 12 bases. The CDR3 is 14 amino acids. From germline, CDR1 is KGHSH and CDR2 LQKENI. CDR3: CASSPPPGVGEQYF. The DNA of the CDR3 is TGTGCCAGCTCACCACCCCCCGGGGTAGGCGAGCAGTACTTC.

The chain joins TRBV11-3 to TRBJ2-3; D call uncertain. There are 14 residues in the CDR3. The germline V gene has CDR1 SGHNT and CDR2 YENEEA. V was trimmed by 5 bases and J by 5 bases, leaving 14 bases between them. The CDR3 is CASSPDSMGDTQYF. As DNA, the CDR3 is TGTGCCAGCAGCCCCGACTCCATGGGAGATACGCAGTATTTT. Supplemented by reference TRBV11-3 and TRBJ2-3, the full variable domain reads EAGVVQSPRYKIIEKKQPVAFWCNPISGHNTLYWYLQNLGQGPELLIRYENEEAVDDSQLPKDRFSAERLKGVDSTLKIQPAELGDSAVYLCASSPDSMGDTQYFGPGTRLTVL.

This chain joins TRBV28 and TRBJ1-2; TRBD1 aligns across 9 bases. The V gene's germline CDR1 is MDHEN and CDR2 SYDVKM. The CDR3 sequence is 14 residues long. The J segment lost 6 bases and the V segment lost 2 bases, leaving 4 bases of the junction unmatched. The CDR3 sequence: CASSLTDRGHGYTF. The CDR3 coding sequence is TGTGCCAGCAGTTTAACGGACAGGGGCCATGGCTACACCTTC.

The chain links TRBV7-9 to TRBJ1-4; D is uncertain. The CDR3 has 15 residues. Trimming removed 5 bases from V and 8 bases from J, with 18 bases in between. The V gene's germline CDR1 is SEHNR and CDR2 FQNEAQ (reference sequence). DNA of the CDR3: TGTGCCAGCAGCCGATGGGAAGATCGGGAGGAAAAACTGTTTTTT. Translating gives CASSRWEDREEKLFF.

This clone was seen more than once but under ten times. DNA of the CDR3: TGTGCCAGCAGTGTGGGGACAGATAATTCACCCCTCCACTTT. It yields the protein CASSVGTDNSPLHF. The J gene is TRBJ1-6, the V gene TRBV2; 7 bases align to TRBD1. The J segment lost 5 bases and the V segment lost 4 bases, leaving 2 bases of the junction unmatched. The germline V gene has CDR1 SNHLY and CDR2 FYNNEI. The CDR3 runs 14 residues.

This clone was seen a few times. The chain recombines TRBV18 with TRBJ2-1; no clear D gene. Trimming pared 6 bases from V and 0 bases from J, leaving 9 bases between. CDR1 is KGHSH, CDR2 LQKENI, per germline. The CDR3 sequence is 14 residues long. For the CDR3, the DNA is TGTGCCAGCTCCATTTACAACTCCTACAATGAGCAGTTCTTC. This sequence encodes CASSIYNSYNEQFF.

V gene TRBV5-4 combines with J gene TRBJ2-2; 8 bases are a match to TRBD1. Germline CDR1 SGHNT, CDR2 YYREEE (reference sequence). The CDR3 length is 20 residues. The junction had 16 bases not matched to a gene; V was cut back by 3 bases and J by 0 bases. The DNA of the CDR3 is TGTGCCAGCAGCTCGAAGGGACAGGAGCTCACCGGGGCGAACACCGGGGAGCTGTTTTTT. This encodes CASSSKGQELTGANTGELFF.

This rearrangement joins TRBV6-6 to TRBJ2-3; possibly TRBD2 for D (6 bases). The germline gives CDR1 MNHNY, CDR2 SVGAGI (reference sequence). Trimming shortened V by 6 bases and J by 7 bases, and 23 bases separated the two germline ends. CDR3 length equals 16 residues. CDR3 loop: CASSLSRDSRRHTQYF. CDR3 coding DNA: TGTGCCAGCAGCCTCTCAAGGGACTCGAGGAGGCATACGCAGTATTTT.

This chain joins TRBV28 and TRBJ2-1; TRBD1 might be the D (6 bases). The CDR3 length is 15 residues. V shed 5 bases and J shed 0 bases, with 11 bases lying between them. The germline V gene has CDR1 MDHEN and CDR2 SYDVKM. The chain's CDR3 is CASSNGQLSYNEQFF. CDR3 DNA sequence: TGTGCCAGCAGTAACGGACAGCTCTCCTACAATGAGCAGTTCTTC.

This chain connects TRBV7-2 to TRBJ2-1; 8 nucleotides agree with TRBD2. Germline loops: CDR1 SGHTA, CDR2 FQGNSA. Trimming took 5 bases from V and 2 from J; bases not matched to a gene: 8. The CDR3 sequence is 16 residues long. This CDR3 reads CASSPSAGGTYNEQFF. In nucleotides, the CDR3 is TGTGCCAGCAGCCCATCGGCGGGGGGCACCTACAATGAGCAGTTCTTC.

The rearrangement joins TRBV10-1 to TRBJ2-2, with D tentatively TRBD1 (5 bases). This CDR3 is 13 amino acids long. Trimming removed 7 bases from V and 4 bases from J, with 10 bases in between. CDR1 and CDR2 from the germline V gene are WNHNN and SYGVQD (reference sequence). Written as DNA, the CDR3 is TGCGCCAGCACTGACAGTTTCACCGGGGAGCTGTTTTTT. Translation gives CASTDSFTGELFF.

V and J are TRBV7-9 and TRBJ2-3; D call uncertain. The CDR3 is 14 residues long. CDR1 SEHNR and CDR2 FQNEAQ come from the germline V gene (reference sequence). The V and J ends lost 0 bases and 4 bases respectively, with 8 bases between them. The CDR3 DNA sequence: TGTGCCAGCAGCTTAGCGCCTGGAGCAGATACGCAGTATTTT. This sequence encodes CASSLAPGADTQYF.

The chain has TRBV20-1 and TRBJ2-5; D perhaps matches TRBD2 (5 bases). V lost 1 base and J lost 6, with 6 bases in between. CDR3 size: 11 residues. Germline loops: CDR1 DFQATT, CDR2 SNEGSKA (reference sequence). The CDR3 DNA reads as TGCAGTGCTAGAGGGGAGCAGACCCAGTACTTC. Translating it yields CSARGEQTQYF.

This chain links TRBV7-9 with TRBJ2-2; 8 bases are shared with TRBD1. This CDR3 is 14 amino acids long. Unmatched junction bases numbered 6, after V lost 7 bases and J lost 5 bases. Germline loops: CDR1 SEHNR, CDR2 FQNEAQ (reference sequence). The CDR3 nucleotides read TGTGCCAGCATCAAGGACAGGGAGACCGGGGAGCTGTTTTTT. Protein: CASIKDRETGELFF.

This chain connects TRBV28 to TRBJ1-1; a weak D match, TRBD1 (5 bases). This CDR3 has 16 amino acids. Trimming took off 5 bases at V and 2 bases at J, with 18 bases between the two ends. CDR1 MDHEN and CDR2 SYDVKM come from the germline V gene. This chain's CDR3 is CASSLDLREANTEAFF. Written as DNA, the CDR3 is TGTGCCAGCAGTCTTGACCTCAGGGAAGCCAACACTGAAGCTTTCTTT.

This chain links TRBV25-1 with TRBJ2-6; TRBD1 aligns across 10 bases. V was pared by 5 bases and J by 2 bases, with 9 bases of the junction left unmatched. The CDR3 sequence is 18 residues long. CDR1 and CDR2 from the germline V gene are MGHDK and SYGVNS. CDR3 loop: CASSPRQGAGTGANVLTF. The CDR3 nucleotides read TGTGCCAGCAGTCCTCGACAGGGGGCAGGCACTGGGGCCAACGTCCTGACTTTC.

The CDR3 here is CAWSSTGIGQPQHF. For the CDR3, the DNA is TGTGCCTGGAGTTCAACAGGGATTGGTCAGCCCCAGCATTTT. V usage is TRBV30 and J usage is TRBJ1-5; D is possibly TRBD1 (6 bases). The CDR3 runs to 14 residues. Germline-derived CDR1 and CDR2 are GTSNPN and SVGIG (reference sequence). Trimming cost V 2 bases and J 6 bases, with 14 bases left between them.

The CDR3 region has the DNA TGTGCCAGTAGTATGGCGACAGGGACTTTGGGGGCCAACGTCCTGACTTTC. Translation: CASSMATGTLGANVLTF. The chain links TRBV19 to TRBJ2-6; possible D gene TRBD1, 7 bases. This CDR3 is built from 17 residues. V lost 3 bases, J lost 4 bases, and 16 bases lay in between. Germline CDR1 is LNHDA and CDR2 is SQIVND (reference sequence).

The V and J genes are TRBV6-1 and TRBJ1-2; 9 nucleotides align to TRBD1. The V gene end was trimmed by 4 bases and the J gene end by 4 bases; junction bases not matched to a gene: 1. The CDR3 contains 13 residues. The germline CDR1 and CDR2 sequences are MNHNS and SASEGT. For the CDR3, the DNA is TGTGCCAGCAGTGTGACAGGGGGCTATGGCTACACCTTC. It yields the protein CASSVTGGYGYTF.

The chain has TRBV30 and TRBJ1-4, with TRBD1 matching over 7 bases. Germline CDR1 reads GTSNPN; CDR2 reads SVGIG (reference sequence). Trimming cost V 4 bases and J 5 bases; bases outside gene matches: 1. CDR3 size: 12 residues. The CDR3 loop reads CAWTGGNEKLFF. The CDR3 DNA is TGTGCCTGGACAGGGGGGAATGAAAAACTGTTTTTT.

The DNA for the CDR3 is TGCGCCAGCAGTGCTGATAGCGGGGGGGCTGGAACCCAGTACTTC. This translates into CASSADSGGAGTQYF. The gene calls are TRBV10-1 and TRBJ2-5; 11 positions match TRBD2. This CDR3 has 15 residues. V lost 4 bases, J lost 8 bases, and 9 bases stayed unmatched. Germline V lookup: CDR1 WNHNN, CDR2 SYGVQD (reference sequence).